The 13 T cell receptor beta chains listed next were all sequenced from one sample in a study of shared clonotypes between healthy human individuals. TCRdb keeps only in-frame clones here, not all; method: immunoSEQ multiplex PCR. The repertoire has millions of clones, 90% to 95% of them found once; the top ten carry 0.3% to 0.4%. Sequencing was performed on naive CD4+ T cells from PBMCs. This sample's subset: CD45RA+ positively selected. The receptors were sampled from a man in his late teens or twenties in good health. Some clones in this sample may be carry-over from other donors' samples.

Regarding this clone: This CDR3 is also generated by other DNA sequences in the sample. The chain couples TRBV28 to TRBJ1-5, with D possibly TRBD1 on 5 matching bases. This CDR3 comprises 15 residues. The V end lost 3 bases, the J end lost 0 bases, and 9 bases lay between the germline ends. Germline CDR1 MDHEN, CDR2 SYDVKM. CDR3 loop: CASSLGGGSNQPQHF. The CDR3 coding sequence is TGTGCCAGCAGTTTGGGCGGGGGTAGCAATCAGCCCCAGCATTTT.

This clone has only a few counts. V and J are TRBV4-1 and TRBJ2-7; 10 bases align to TRBD2. After removal of 4 bases from V and 4 bases from J, the junction contained 10 bases not matched to a gene. Germline V gene data show CDR1 as MGHRA and CDR2 as YSYEKL. The CDR3 covers 16 residues. Written as DNA, the CDR3 is TGCGCCAGCAGCCGCAGGGGCTTACTAGCGGGGTACGAGCAGTACTTC. Translated, it gives CASSRRGLLAGYEQYF.

The chain is built from TRBV7-2 and TRBJ2-7, with 10 bases that match TRBD2. V was pared by 2 bases and J by 2 bases, with 3 bases of the junction left unmatched. CDR3 length: 15 amino acids. Germline CDR1 is SGHTA and CDR2 is FQGNSA. The CDR3, as DNA: TGTGCCAGCAGCTTAAAAGCGGGAGGGCCCTACGAGCAGTACTTC. Encoded protein: CASSLKAGGPYEQYF.

This clone has only a few counts. The chain has TRBV30 and TRBJ1-5; TRBD1 agrees at 8 bases. Germline assignment: CDR1 GTSNPN and CDR2 SVGIG (reference sequence). The CDR3 length is 14 residues. V dropped 3 bases and J dropped 4; count of bases not matched to a gene: 5. The CDR3 protein is CAWSSGQGNQPQHF. CDR3 coding DNA: TGTGCCTGGAGCTCCGGACAGGGAAATCAGCCCCAGCATTTT.

J is TRBJ2-3 and V is TRBV19, with 8 bases fitting TRBD2. The trim removed 5 bases at V and 4 bases at J, leaving 11 bases unmatched. CDR3 length equals 16 residues. Germline V gives CDR1 LNHDA, CDR2 SQIVND (reference sequence). The CDR3: CASSSLRTSTADTQYF. The CDR3, as DNA: TGTGCCAGTAGTTCCCTACGGACTAGCACCGCAGATACGCAGTATTTT.

J is TRBJ2-7 and V is TRBV2; 9 bases agree with TRBD2. V lost 7 bases and J lost 3; bases outside the gene matches: 7. The germline CDR1 and CDR2 sequences are SNHLY and FYNNEI. The CDR3 runs to 14 residues. CDR3 bases: TGTGCCAGCATGCTAGCGGGATTTAGCTACGAGCAGTACTTC. It specifies CASMLAGFSYEQYF.

This clone showed up just a few times. V and J are TRBV19 and TRBJ1-5; possible D gene TRBD1, 6 bases. The germline V gene encodes CDR1 LNHDA and CDR2 SQIVND (reference sequence). V was clipped by 8 bases and J by 2 bases, with 10 bases between them. The CDR3 has 13 amino acids. The CDR3 loop is CASWGRGNQPQHF. The CDR3, as DNA: TGTGCCAGTTGGGGGCGAGGCAATCAGCCCCAGCATTTT.

J is TRBJ2-5 and V is TRBV28, with D hard to call. Trimming removed 6 bases from V and 2 bases from J, with 13 bases in between. The CDR3 loop spans 14 amino acids. Looked up from germline, CDR1 is MDHEN and CDR2 is SYDVKM. This chain's CDR3 is CASSPRAEQETQYF. The CDR3 nucleotides read TGTGCCAGCAGCCCCCGGGCTGAGCAAGAGACCCAGTACTTC.

The rearrangement links TRBV18 to TRBJ2-3; a possible D gene is TRBD1 (5 bases). Germline CDR1 KGHSH, CDR2 LQKENI. This CDR3 is 14 amino acids long. V lost 2 bases and J 3 bases, leaving 9 bases between the germline ends. The CDR3 region is CASSPGALTDTQYF. As DNA, the CDR3 is TGTGCCAGCTCACCAGGGGCCCTTACAGATACGCAGTATTTT.

The genes are TRBV7-2 and TRBJ1-1; D not resolved. V gave up 5 bases and J gave up 3 bases, with 22 bases separating them. The CDR3 extends over 17 amino acids. From germline, CDR1 is SGHTA and CDR2 FQGNSA. The CDR3 sequence is CASSPKGGLKSDTEAFF. CDR3 nucleotide sequence: TGTGCCAGCAGCCCAAAGGGCGGGCTCAAATCGGACACTGAAGCTTTCTTT. Together with reference TRBV7-2 and TRBJ1-1, the CDR3 gives the full variable domain: GAGVSQSPSNKVTEKGKDVELRCDPISGHTALYWYRQSLGQGLEFLIYFQGNSAPDKSGLPSDRFSAERTGGSVSTLTIQRTQQEDSAVYLCASSPKGGLKSDTEAFFGQGTRLTVV.

This clone has a single count. J is TRBJ2-4 and V is TRBV11-3; a possible D gene is TRBD2 (5 bases). Looked up from germline, CDR1 is SGHNT and CDR2 is YENEEA. The ends were cut back, 2 bases at V and 9 bases at J, with 14 bases in the middle. The CDR3 length is 14 residues. This CDR3 is CASSLRQIGSIQYF. CDR3 nucleotides: TGTGCCAGCAGCTTAAGGCAGATAGGGAGCATTCAGTACTTC.

The chain recombines TRBV27 with TRBJ2-1; a possible D gene is TRBD1 (6 bases). The germline V and J ends were trimmed by 2 bases and 4 bases, with 12 bases remaining between them. The germline gives CDR1 MNHEY, CDR2 SMNVEV (reference sequence). The CDR3 length is 15 residues. CDR3 residues: CASSLMGAGYNEQFF. CDR3 DNA sequence: TGTGCCAGCAGTTTAATGGGGGCAGGGTACAATGAGCAGTTCTTC.

This chain's CDR3 is CASSPLAGGTSSTDTQYF. The CDR3, as DNA: TGTGCCAGCAGCCCCCTAGCGGGAGGGACCTCTAGCACAGATACGCAGTATTTT. The V call is TRBV11-2, the J call TRBJ2-3; 12 nucleotides line up with TRBD2. The CDR3 contains 18 residues. Germline CDR1 is SGHAT and CDR2 is FQNNGV. V lost 5 bases to trimming and J lost 0 bases; unmatched junction nucleotides: 9.